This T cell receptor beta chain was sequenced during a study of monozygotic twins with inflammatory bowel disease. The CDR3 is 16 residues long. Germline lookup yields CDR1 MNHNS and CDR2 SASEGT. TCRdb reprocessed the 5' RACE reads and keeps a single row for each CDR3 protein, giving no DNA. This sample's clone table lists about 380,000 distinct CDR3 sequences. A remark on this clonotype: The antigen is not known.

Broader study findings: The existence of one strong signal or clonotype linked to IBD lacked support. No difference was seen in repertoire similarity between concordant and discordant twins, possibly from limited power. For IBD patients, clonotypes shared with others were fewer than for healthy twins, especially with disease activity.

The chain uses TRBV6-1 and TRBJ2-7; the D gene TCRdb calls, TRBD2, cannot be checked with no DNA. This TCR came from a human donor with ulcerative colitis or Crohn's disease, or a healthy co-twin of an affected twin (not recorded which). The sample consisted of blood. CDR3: CASSGTSGGISYEQYF.